Shown below are 19 T cell receptor beta chains from a single sample sequenced in a study of monozygotic twins with inflammatory bowel disease. TCRdb re-called the 5' RACE reads; every CDR3 protein appears as one record, without DNA. Recorded for this sample: 330,000 or so distinct CDR3 sequences. The specimen was blood. The origin of the receptors is a human donor with ulcerative colitis or Crohn's disease, or a healthy co-twin of an affected twin (not recorded which).

The CDR3 is CATLQGFNQPQHF. The rearrangement uses TRBV19 and TRBJ1-5; the D gene TCRdb calls, TRBD1, cannot be checked with no DNA. Germline V gene data show CDR1 as LNHDA and CDR2 as SQIVND (reference sequence). The CDR3 covers 13 residues.

The chain combines TRBV20-1 with TRBJ2-5; without DNA, the TCRdb call of TRBD2 cannot be checked. This CDR3 has 17 amino acids. The germline V gene encodes CDR1 DFQATT and CDR2 SNEGSKA (reference sequence). CDR3 amino acids: CSAARGLAGGEQETQYF.

The chain carries TRBV14 and TRBJ2-1. This CDR3 is 15 amino acids long. Germline CDR1 SGHDN, CDR2 FVKESK. The CDR3 is CASSQVEKAYNEQFF.

The chain carries TRBV5-6 and TRBJ2-1; checking the TCRdb D call of TRBD2 is not possible without DNA. Germline CDR1 is SGHDT and CDR2 is YYEEEE. The CDR3 totals 15 residues. CDR3 amino acids: CASKRGGAVVNEQFF. The entire variable domain, with the rest obtained from reference TRBV5-6 and TRBJ2-1, is as follows: DAGVTQSPTHLIKTRGQQVTLRCSPKSGHDTVSWYQQALGQGPQFIFQYYEEEERQRGNFPDRFSGHQFPNYSSELNVNALLLGDSALYLCASKRGGAVVNEQFFGPGTRLTVL.

The J gene is TRBJ1-1, the V gene TRBV11-2. This CDR3 comprises 14 residues. Germline CDR1 is SGHAT and CDR2 is FQNNGV. The CDR3 spells CASSFLHLGTEAFF.

Here the CDR3 reads CASSLGQGGWNNSPLHF. The chain has TRBV5-1 and TRBJ1-6. The CDR3 has 17 amino acids. Germline V gene sequence: CDR1 SGHRS, CDR2 YFSETQ.

The gene calls are TRBV7-2 and TRBJ2-7; without DNA, the TCRdb call of TRBD1 cannot be checked. There are 15 residues in the CDR3. Germline V gives CDR1 SGHTA, CDR2 FQGNSA. CDR3 in amino acids: CASSWTMTGVYEQYF. Supplemented by reference TRBV7-2 and TRBJ2-7, the full variable domain reads GAGVSQSPSNKVTEKGKDVELRCDPISGHTALYWYRQSLGQGLEFLIYFQGNSAPDKSGLPSDRFSAERTGGSVSTLTIQRTQQEDSAVYLCASSWTMTGVYEQYFGPGTRLTVT.

The chain couples TRBV28 to TRBJ1-1; the D call of TRBD1 rests on TCRdb alone, since no DNA is present to check it. This CDR3 spans 16 amino acids. Germline V gene lookup returns CDR1 MDHEN and CDR2 SYDVKM. CDR3 residues: CASSSPTGSGETEAFF.

CDR3 amino acids: CATKPGQGDTGELFF. The chain carries TRBV15 and TRBJ2-2; no DNA is available, so the TRBD1 call from TCRdb remains unchecked. Looked up from germline, CDR1 is LNHNV and CDR2 is YYDKDF (reference sequence). This CDR3 has 15 residues.

The chain has TRBV20-1 and TRBJ2-3; with no DNA, the TCRdb D assignment of TRBD2 cannot be verified. CDR3 length: 16 residues. The germline V gene has CDR1 DFQATT and CDR2 SNEGSKA (reference sequence). Here the CDR3 reads CSARVRGGAPTDTQYF.

The chain has TRBV19 and TRBJ2-7. Germline values: CDR1 LNHDA, CDR2 SQIVND (reference sequence). This CDR3 region has 14 residues. CDR3 in amino acids: CASSISGIAYEQYF.

The CDR3: CASSQQAQGEAFF. The rearrangement uses TRBV27 and TRBJ1-1; TCRdb gives TRBD1 as the D gene, but with no DNA this cannot be confirmed. Germline assignment: CDR1 MNHEY and CDR2 SMNVEV (reference sequence). This CDR3 comprises 13 residues.

This chain joins TRBV5-1 and TRBJ2-3. In germline, CDR1 is SGHRS, CDR2 YFSETQ. This CDR3 has 15 residues. The CDR3 region is CASSLASRSTDTQYF.

The chain carries TRBV7-2 and TRBJ2-1; as DNA is missing, the TRBD2 call by TCRdb cannot be tested. This CDR3 contains 15 residues. Germline CDR1 and CDR2: SGHTA and FQGNSA. The CDR3: CASRGGLAAYNEQFF.

The chain joins TRBV28 to TRBJ2-2. Germline V CDR1 and CDR2: MDHEN, SYDVKM. The CDR3 runs to 14 residues. The CDR3 sequence: CASSLPLNTGELFF.

The CDR3 reads CASSEGRLTYEQYF. This sequence joins TRBV5-1 and TRBJ2-7; with no DNA, the TCRdb D assignment of TRBD1 cannot be verified. CDR1 SGHRS and CDR2 YFSETQ come from the germline V gene. This CDR3 has 14 amino acids.

V and J are TRBV11-2 and TRBJ1-6. From germline, CDR1 is SGHAT and CDR2 FQNNGV. The CDR3 covers 16 residues. The CDR3 loop reads CASSFVDSAGRSPLHF.

The chain links TRBV19 to TRBJ1-5. This CDR3 is 14 amino acids long. CDR1 is LNHDA and CDR2 is SQIVND in the germline V gene (reference sequence). CDR3 sequence: CASSIAPGNQPQHF.

The chain uses TRBV7-2 and TRBJ2-6. CDR1 and CDR2 (germline): SGHTA, FQGNSA. The CDR3 extends over 16 amino acids. The CDR3 sequence: CASSLDRASGANVLTF.